This entry features one T cell receptor (beta chain) sequence. The CDR3 is made up of 14 amino acids. CDR1 SGHTA and CDR2 FQGTGA come from the germline V gene. V lost 6 bases and J lost 6, with 15 bases in between. Profiled with immunoSEQ multiplex PCR; TCRdb holds only in-frame clones, not every one. The data hold around 30,000 clones, with about 81% observed a single time. These data are taken from a study of OX40 agonist ivuxolimab in advanced cancers. The rearrangement links TRBV7-3 to TRBJ2-1, with D maybe TRBD2 (5 bases). This sequence originates from an adult with an advanced solid tumor such as melanoma, head and neck, liver or kidney cancer. Material: CD4+ or CD8+ T cells sorted from blood, obtained in a trial of the OX40 agonist ivuxolimab. CDR3 region: CASRAQVGSNEQFF. The CDR3 bases are TGTGCCAGCAGGGCCCAGGTAGGGAGCAATGAGCAGTTCTTC.